This T cell receptor (beta chain) was profiled in a study of CD8 T cells in ankylosing spondylitis. The CDR3 is made up of 16 amino acids. Germline V gene data show CDR1 as DFQATT and CDR2 as SNEGSKA (reference sequence). The V end lost 0 bases, the J end lost 0 bases, and 12 bases lay between the germline ends. TCRdb analysed the 5' RACE reads with MiXCR anew, one entry per CDR3 protein. The sample consists of under 250,000 distinct CDR3 sequences, over 30% of them appearing once. The TCR sequence derives from a male donor with ankylosing spondylitis or in good health (not recorded which). The sequenced sample consisted of blood, either unsorted or a sorted T cell fraction (not recorded which). The chain recombines TRBV20-1 with TRBJ2-4; the D gene could be TRBD1 or TRBD2 (6 bases each). CDR3 in DNA: TGCAGTGCTAGAGATTGGGGGGCTTTAGCCAAAAACATTCAGTACTTC. Protein product: CSARDWGALAKNIQYF.